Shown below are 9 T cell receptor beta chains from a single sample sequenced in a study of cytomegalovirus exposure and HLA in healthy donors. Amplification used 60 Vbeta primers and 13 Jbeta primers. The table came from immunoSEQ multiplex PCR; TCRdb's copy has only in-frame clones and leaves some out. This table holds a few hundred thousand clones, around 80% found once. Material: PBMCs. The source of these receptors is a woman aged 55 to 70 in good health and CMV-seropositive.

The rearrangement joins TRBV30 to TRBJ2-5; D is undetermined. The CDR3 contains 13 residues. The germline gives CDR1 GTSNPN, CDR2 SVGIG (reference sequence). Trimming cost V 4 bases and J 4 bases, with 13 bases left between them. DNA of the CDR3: TGTGCCTGGAAAAAGAAGAACGGAGAGACCCAGTACTTC. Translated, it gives CAWKKKNGETQYF.

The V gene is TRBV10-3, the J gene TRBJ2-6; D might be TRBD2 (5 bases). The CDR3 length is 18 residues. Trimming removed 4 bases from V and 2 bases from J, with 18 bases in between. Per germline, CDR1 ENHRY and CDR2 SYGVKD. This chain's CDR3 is CAISGSGGGRTGANVLTF. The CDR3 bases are TGTGCCATCAGTGGGTCAGGAGGTGGCAGAACTGGGGCCAACGTCCTGACTTTC.

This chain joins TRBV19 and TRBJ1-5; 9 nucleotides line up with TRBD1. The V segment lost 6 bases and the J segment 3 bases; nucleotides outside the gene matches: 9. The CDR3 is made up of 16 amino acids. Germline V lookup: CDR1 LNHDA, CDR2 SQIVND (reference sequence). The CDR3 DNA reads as TGTGCCAGTAGAGGGGCACAGGGGGCAACCAATCAGCCCCAGCATTTT. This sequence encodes CASRGAQGATNQPQHF.

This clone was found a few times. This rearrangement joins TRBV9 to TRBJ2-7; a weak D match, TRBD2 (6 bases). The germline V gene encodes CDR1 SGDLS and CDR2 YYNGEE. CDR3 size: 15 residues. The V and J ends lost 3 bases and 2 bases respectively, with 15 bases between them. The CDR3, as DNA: TGTGCCAGCAGCGCCTGGGGAACTAGCACCTACGAGCAGTACTTC. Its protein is CASSAWGTSTYEQYF.

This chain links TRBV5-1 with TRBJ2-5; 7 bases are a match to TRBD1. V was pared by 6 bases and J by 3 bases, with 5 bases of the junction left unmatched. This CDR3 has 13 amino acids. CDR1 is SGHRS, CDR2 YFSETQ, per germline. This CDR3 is CASTQTGEETQYF. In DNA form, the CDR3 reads TGCGCCAGCACCCAAACAGGGGAAGAGACCCAGTACTTC.

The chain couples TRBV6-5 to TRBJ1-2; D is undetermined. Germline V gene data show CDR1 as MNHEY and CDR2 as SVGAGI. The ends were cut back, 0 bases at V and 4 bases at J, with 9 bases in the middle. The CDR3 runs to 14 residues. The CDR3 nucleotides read TGTGCCAGCAGTTACTCGAAGGAGCTCTATGGCTACACCTTC. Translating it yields CASSYSKELYGYTF.

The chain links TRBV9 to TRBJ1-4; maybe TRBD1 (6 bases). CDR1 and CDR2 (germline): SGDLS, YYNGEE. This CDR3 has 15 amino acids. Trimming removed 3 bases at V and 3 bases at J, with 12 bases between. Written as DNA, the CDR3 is TGTGCCAGCAGCGGCCAGGGGTCTCCTAATGAAAAACTGTTTTTT. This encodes CASSGQGSPNEKLFF.

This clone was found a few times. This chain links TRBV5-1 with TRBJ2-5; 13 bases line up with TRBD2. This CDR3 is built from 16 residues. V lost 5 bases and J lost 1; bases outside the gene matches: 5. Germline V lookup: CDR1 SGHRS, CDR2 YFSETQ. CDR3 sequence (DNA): TGCGCCAGCAGTTATTGGACTAGCGGGAGCCAAGAGACCCAGTACTTC. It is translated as CASSYWTSGSQETQYF.

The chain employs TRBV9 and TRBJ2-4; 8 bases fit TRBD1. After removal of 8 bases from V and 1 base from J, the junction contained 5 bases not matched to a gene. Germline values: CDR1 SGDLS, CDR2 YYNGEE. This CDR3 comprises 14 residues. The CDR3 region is CASSGGTAKNIQYF. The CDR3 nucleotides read TGTGCCAGTTCAGGGGGCACGGCCAAAAACATTCAGTACTTC.